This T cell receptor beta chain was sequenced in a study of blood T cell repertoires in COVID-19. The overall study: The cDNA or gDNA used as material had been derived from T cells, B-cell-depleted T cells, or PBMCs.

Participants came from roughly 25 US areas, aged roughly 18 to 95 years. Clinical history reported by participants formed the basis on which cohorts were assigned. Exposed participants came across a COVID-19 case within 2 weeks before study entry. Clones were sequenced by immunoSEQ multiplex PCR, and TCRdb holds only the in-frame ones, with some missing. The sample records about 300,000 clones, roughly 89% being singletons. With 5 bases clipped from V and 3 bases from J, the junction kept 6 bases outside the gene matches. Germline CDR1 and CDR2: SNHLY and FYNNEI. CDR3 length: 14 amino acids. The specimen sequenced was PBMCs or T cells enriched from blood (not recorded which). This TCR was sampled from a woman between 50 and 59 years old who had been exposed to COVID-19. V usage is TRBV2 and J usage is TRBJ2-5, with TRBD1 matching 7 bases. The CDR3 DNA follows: TGTGCCAGCAGTTTCAGGGGGTGGGAAGAGACCCAGTACTTC. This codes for CASSFRGWEETQYF.